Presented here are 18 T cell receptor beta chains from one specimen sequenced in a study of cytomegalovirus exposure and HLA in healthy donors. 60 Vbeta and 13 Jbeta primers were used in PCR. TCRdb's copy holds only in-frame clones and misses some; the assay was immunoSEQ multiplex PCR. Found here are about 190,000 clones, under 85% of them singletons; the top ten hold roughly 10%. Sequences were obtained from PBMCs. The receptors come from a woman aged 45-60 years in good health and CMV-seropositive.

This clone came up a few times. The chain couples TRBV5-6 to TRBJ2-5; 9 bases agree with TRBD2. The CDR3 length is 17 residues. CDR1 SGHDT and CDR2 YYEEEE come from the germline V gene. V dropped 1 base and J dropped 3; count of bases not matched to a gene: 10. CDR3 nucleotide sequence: TGTGCCAGCAGCTTGATGGGCGGGGGGGTGAGGGAAGAGACCCAGTACTTC. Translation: CASSLMGGGVREETQYF.

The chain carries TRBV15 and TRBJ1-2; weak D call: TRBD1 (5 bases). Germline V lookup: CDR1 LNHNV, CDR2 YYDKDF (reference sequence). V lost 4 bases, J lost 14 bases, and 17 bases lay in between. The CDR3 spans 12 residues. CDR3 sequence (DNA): TGTGCCACCAGCACATCTTGGGGGGAAAGTACCTTC. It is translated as CATSTSWGESTF.

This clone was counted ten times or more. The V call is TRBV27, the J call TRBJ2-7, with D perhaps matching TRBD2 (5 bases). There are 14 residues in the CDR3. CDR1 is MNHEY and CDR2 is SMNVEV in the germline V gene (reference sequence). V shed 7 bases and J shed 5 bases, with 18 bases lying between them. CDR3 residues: CASKLVTRSDEQYF. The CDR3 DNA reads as TGTGCCAGCAAACTAGTTACCCGCTCTGACGAGCAGTACTTC.

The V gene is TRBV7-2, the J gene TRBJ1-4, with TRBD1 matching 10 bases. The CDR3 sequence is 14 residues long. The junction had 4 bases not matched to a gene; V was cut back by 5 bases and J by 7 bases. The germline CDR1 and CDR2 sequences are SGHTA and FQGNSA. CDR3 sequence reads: CASSRGQGPEKLFF. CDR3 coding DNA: TGTGCCAGCAGCCGGGGACAGGGGCCTGAAAAACTGTTTTTT.

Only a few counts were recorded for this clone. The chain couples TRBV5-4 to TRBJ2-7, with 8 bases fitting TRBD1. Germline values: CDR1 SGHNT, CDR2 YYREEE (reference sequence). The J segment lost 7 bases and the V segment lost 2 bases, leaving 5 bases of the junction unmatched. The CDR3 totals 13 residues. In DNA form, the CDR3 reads TGTGCCAGCAGCTTCTACAGGGGGAGGGAGCAGTACTTC. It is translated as CASSFYRGREQYF.

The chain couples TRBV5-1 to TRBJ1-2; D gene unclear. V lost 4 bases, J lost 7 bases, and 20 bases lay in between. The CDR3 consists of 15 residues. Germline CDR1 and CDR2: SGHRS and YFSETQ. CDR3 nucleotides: TGCGCCAGCAGCGTGGGGAATCAGGAAATTGCTGGCTACACCTTC. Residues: CASSVGNQEIAGYTF.

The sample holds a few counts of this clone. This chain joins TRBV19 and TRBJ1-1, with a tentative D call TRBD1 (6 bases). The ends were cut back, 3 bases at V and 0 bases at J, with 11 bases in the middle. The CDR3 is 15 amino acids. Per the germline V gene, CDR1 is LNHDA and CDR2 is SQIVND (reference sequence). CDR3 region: CASSIPAGVNTEAFF. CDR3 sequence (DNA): TGTGCCAGTAGTATTCCGGCAGGGGTGAACACTGAAGCTTTCTTT.

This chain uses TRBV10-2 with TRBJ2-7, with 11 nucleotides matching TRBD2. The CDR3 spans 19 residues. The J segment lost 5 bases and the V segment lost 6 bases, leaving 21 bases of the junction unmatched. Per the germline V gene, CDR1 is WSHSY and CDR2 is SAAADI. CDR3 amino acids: CASRKGDLSGGADRDEQYF. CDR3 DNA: TGCGCCAGCAGGAAGGGGGATCTTAGCGGGGGGGCGGATCGGGACGAGCAGTACTTC.

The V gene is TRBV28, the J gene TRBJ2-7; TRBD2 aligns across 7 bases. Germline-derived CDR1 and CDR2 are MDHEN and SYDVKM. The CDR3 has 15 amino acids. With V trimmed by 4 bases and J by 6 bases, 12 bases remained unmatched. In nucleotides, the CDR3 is TGTGCCAGCAGTTCCCCTGGAATGGGAGGGATCGAGCAGTACTTC. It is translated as CASSSPGMGGIEQYF.

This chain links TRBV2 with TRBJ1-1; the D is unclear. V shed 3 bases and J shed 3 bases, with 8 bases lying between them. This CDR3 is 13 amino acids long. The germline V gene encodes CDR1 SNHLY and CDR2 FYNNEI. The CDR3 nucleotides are TGTGCCAGCAGTGATGAGGTATACACTGAAGCTTTCTTT. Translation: CASSDEVYTEAFF.

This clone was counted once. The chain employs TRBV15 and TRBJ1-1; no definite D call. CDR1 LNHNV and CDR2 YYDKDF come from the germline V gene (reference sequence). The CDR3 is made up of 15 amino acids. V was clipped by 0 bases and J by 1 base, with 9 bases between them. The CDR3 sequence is CATSREVGWNTEAFF. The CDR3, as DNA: TGTGCCACCAGCAGAGAGGTCGGGTGGAACACTGAAGCTTTCTTT.

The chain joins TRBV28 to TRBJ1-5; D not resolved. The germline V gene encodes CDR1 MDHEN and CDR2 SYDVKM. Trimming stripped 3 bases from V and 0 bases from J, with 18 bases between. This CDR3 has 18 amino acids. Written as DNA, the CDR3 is TGTGCCAGCAGTTTTCGAAGCCGGGTTAACTTTAGCAATCAGCCCCAGCATTTT. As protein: CASSFRSRVNFSNQPQHF. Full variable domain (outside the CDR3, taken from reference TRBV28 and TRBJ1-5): DVKVTQSSRYLVKRTGEKVFLECVQDMDHENMFWYRQDPGLGLRLIYFSYDVKMKEKGDIPEGYSVSREKKERFSLILESASTNQTSMYLCASSFRSRVNFSNQPQHFGDGTRLSIL.

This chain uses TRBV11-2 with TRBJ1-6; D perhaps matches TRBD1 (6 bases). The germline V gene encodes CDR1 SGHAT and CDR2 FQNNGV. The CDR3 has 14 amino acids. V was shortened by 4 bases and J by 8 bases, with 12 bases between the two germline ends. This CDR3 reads CASSSWEGDSPLHF. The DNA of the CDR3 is TGTGCCAGCAGCTCCTGGGAGGGGGATTCACCCCTCCACTTT.

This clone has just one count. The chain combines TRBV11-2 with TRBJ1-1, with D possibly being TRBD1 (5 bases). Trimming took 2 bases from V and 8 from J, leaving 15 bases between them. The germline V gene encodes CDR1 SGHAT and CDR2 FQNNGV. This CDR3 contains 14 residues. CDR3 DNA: TGTGCCAGCAGCTTATCGCCCCCTGGGGGGGAAGCTTTCTTT. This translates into CASSLSPPGGEAFF. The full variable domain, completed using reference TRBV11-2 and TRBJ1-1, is EAGVAQSPRYKIIEKRQSVAFWCNPISGHATLYWYQQILGQGPKLLIQFQNNGVVDDSQLPKDRFSAERLKGVDSTLKIQPAKLEDSAVYLCASSLSPPGGEAFFGQGTRLTVV.

Here the CDR3 reads CASSSGLARITDTQYF. The CDR3 nucleotides are TGTGCCAGCAGTTCGGGACTAGCTAGGATAACAGATACGCAGTATTTT. The chain combines TRBV5-4 with TRBJ2-3; 9 nucleotides match TRBD2. Germline CDR1 is SGHNT and CDR2 is YYREEE (reference sequence). After removal of 5 bases from V and 3 bases from J, the junction contained 10 bases not matched to a gene. CDR3 length: 16 residues.

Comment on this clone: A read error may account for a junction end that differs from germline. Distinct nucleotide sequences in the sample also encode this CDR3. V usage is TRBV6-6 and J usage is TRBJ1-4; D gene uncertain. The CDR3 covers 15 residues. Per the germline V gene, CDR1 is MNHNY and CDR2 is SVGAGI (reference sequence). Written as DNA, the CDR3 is TGCGCCAGCAGTTACGTCTCGGTAGTAGAAGAAAAACTGTTTTTT. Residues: CASSYVSVVEEKLFF.

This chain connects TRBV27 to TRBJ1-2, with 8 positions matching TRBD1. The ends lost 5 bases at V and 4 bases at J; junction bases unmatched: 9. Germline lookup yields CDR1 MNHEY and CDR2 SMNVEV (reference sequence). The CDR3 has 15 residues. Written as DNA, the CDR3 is TGTGCCAGCAGTGGGGGAACAGGGGGTCTCTATGGCTACACCTTC. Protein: CASSGGTGGLYGYTF.

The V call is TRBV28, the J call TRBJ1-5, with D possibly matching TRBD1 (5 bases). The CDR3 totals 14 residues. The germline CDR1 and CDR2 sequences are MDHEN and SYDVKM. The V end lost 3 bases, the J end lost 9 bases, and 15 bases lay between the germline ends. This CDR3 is CASSLEGPTRPQHF. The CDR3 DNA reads TGTGCCAGCAGTTTGGAGGGACCGACGCGGCCCCAGCATTTT.